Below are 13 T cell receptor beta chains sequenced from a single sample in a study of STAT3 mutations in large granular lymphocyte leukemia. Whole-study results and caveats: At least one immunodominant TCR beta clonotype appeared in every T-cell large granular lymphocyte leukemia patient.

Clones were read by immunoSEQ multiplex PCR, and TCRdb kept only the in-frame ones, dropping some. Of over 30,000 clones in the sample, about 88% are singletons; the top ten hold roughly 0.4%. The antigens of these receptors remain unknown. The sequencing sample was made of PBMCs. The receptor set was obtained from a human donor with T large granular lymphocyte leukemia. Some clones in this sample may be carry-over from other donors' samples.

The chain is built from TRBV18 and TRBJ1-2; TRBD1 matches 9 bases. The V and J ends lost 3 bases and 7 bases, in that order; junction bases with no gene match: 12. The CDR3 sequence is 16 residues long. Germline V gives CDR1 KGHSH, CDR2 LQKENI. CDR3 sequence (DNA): TGTGCCAGCTCACCTGTTGAAACAGGGGGCTGGGGTGGCTACACCTTC. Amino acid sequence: CASSPVETGGWGGYTF.

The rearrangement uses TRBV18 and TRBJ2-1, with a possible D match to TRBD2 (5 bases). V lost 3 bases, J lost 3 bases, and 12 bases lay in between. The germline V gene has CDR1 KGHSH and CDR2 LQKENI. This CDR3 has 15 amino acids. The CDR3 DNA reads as TGTGCCAGCTCACCGGAGGCCGGTTTCTACAATGAGCAGTTCTTC. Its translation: CASSPEAGFYNEQFF. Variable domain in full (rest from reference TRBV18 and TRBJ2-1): NAGVMQNPRHLVRRRGQEARLRCSPMKGHSHVYWYRQLPEEGLKFMVYLQKENIIDESGMPKERFSAEFPKEGPSILRIQQVVRGDSAAYFCASSPEAGFYNEQFFGPGTRLTVL.

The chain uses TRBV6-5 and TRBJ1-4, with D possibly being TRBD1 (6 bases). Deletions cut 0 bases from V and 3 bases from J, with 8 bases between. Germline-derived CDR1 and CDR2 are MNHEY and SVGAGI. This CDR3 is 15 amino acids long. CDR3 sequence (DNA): TGTGCCAGCAGTTACTCCCAGGGGCCTAATGAAAAACTGTTTTTT. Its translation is CASSYSQGPNEKLFF.

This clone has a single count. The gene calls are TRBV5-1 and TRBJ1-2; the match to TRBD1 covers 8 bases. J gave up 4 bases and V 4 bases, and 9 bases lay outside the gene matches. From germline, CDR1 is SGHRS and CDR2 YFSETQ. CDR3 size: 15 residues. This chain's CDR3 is CASSPTTGTGYGYTF. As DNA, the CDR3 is TGCGCCAGCAGCCCCACGACAGGGACAGGCTATGGCTACACCTTC.

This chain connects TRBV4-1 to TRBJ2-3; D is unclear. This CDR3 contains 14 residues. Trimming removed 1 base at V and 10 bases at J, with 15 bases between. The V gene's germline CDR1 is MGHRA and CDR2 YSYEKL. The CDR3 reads CASSQVTAIGPQYF. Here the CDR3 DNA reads TGCGCCAGCAGCCAAGTCACCGCAATAGGGCCGCAGTATTTT.

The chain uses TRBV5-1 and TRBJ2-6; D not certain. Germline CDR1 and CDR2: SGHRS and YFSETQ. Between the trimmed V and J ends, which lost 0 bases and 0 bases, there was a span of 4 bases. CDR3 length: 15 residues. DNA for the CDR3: TGCGCCAGCAGCTTGGGGAGCTCTGGGGCCAACGTCCTGACTTTC. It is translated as CASSLGSSGANVLTF.

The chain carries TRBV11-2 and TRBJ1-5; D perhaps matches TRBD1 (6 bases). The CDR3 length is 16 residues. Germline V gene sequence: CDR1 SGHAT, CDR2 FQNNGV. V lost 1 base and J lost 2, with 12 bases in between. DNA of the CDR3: TGTGCCAGCAGCTTAGGGGACACAGGCGGCAATCAGCCCCAGCATTTT. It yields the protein CASSLGDTGGNQPQHF.

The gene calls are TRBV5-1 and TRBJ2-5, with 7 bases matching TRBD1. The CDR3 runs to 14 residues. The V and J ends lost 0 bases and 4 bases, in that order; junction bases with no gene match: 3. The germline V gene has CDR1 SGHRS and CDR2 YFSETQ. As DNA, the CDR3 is TGCGCCAGCAGCTTGGGACAGGGCGGAGAGACCCAGTACTTC. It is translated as CASSLGQGGETQYF.

CDR3 coding DNA: TGTGCCAGCAGCTTGAACGGGGGTTCCTACGAGCAGTACGTC. The encoded protein is CASSLNGGSYEQYV. The V gene is TRBV5-5, the J gene TRBJ2-7, with TRBD2 as a possible D gene (6 bases). Deletions cut 1 base from V and 1 base from J, with 9 bases between. This CDR3 has 14 residues. CDR1 and CDR2 from the germline V gene are SGHKS and YYEKEE (reference sequence).

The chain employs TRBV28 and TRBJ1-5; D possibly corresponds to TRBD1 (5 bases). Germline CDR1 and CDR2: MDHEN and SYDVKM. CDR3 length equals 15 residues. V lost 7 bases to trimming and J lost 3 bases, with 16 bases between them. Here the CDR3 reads CASNPWGRYNQPQHF. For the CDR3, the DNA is TGTGCCAGCAACCCATGGGGACGGTACAATCAGCCCCAGCATTTT.

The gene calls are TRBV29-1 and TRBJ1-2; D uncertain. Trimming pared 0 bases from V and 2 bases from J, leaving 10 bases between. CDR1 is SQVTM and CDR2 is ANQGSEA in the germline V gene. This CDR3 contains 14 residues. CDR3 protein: CSVEERSVNYGYTF. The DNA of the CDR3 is TGCAGCGTTGAAGAGCGGTCAGTAAACTATGGCTACACCTTC.

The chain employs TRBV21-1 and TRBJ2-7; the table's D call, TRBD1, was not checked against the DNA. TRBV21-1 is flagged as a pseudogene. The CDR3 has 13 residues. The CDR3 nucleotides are TGTGCCAGCAGCTCGGGACACTGCTACGAGCAGTACTTC. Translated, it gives CASSSGHCYEQYF.

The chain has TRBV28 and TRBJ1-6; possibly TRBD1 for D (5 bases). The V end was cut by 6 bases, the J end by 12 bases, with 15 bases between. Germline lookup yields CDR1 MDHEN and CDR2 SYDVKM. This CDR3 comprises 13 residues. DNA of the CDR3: TGTGCCAGCAGGGTGCCGGGACTGGGACCCCTCCACTTT. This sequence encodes CASRVPGLGPLHF.